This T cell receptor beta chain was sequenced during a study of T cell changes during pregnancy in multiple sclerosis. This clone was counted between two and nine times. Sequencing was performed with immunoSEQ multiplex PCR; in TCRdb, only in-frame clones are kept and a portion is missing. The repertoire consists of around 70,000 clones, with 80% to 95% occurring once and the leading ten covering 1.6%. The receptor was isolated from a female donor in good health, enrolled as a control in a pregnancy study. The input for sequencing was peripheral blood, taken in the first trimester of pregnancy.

In nucleotides, the CDR3 is TGTGCCAGCAGTGATCGAGCCTACGAGCAGTACTTC. It is translated as CASSDRAYEQYF. This sequence joins TRBV25-1 and TRBJ2-7, with no clear D. CDR1 and CDR2 from the germline V gene are MGHDK and SYGVNS. The V and J ends lost 3 bases and 2 bases respectively, with 5 bases between them. The CDR3 runs to 12 residues.